The source of this T cell receptor (beta chain) is a study of blood T cell repertoires in COVID-19. Study background: Sites across the United States, Italy and Spain contributed samples from acute and convalescent COVID-19. The cDNA or gDNA used as material had been derived from T cells, B-cell-depleted T cells, or PBMCs.

The CDR3 consists of 13 residues. V shed 5 bases and J 8 bases; nucleotides not matched to a gene: 6. Germline loops: CDR1 WSHSY, CDR2 SAAADI. The protocol was immunoSEQ multiplex PCR, while the TCRdb copy is restricted to in-frame clones and leaves out a portion. The sample has 330,000 or so clones, approximately 90% seen once. In Seattle, patients joined the study during active infection and were tracked longitudinally. The chain combines TRBV10-2 with TRBJ1-3; TRBD1 aligns across 7 bases. Sequencing was carried out using peripheral blood. The clonotype originates from a man under 40 with COVID-19, enrolled during active disease. The chain's CDR3 is CASSRDRADTIYF. The CDR3 DNA is TGCGCCAGCAGTCGCGACAGGGCGGACACCATATATTTT.